Given below is one TCR beta chain in context. The antigen remains undetermined. The data were obtained in a study of cytomegalovirus exposure and HLA in healthy donors. Donors were ostensibly healthy at sampling, although undocumented immune exposures were probable. Points from the study as a whole: In an earlier analysis, most TCR beta V segments were productive about 90% or about 30% of the time. At a 0.05 false discovery rate, a later analysis found roughly 17,000 TCR beta sequences to be associated with HLA alleles. An analysis that came later showed most CMV-associated TCR beta chains appearing HLA-restricted.

The CDR3 has 16 amino acids. CDR1 SQVTM and CDR2 ANQGSEA come from the germline V gene. Trimming removed 1 base from V and 6 bases from J; junction bases left unmatched: 9. PCR primers comprised 60 Vbeta and 13 Jbeta primers. The method was immunoSEQ multiplex PCR; TCRdb's version includes in-frame clones alone and lacks a portion of them. The data show some 200,000 clones, over 60% seen once. Sequencing was done on a sample of PBMCs. The chain employs TRBV29-1 and TRBJ2-2; 9 bases line up with TRBD2. This TCR derives from a man in his forties in good health and CMV-seronegative. In DNA, the CDR3 is TGCAGCGTTGAAGTGGGGCGGGGGGGCCCGGCCGGGGAGCTGTTTTTT. Its translation is CSVEVGRGGPAGELFF.